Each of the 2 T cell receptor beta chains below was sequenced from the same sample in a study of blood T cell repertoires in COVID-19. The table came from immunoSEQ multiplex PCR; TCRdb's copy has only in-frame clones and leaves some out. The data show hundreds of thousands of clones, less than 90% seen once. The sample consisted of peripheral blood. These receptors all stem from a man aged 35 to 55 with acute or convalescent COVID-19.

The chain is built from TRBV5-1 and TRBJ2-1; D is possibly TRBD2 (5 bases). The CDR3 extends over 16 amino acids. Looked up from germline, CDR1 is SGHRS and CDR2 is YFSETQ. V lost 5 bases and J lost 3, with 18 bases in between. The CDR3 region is CASSSGVSGGYNEQFF. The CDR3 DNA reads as TGCGCCAGCAGTTCCGGGGTCTCAGGAGGCTACAATGAGCAGTTCTTC.

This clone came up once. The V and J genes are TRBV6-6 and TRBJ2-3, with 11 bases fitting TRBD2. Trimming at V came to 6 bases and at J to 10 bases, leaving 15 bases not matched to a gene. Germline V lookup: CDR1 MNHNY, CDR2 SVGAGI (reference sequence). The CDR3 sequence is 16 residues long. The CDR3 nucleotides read TGTGCCAGCAGCGACACTAGCGGGGGTCGAGGAGCGGCGCAGTATTTT. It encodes CASSDTSGGRGAAQYF.